These 15 T cell receptor beta chains were all obtained from the same sample, sequenced in a study of blood T cell repertoires in COVID-19. Sequenced by immunoSEQ multiplex PCR; TCRdb stores in-frame clones only, minus some. This table has about 310,000 clones, around 90% appearing once. Sequencing was performed on PBMCs or T cells enriched from blood (not recorded which). All receptors derive from a woman younger than 35 who had recovered from COVID-19.

The chain uses TRBV6-1 and TRBJ1-2; 7 nucleotides line up with TRBD1. Germline loops: CDR1 MNHNS, CDR2 SASEGT. J lost 3 bases, V lost 4 bases, and 11 bases had no gene match. This CDR3 has 16 residues. As DNA, the CDR3 is TGTGCCAGCAGTGCCGGGACAGTAGATTCGTACTATGGCTACACCTTC. Translation: CASSAGTVDSYYGYTF.

The chain is built from TRBV7-9 and TRBJ2-2; 9 bases are shared with TRBD2. The CDR3 length is 15 residues. V shed 10 bases and J 7 bases; nucleotides not matched to a gene: 13. Germline V gene data show CDR1 as SEHNR and CDR2 as FQNEAQ (reference sequence). The chain's CDR3 is CATQRLAEVYGELFF. The CDR3 DNA reads TGTGCCACCCAACGACTAGCGGAGGTATACGGGGAGCTGTTTTTT. The full variable domain, its missing parts supplied by reference TRBV7-9 and TRBJ2-2, is DTGVSQNPRHKITKRGQNVTFRCDPISEHNRLYWYRQTLGQGPEFLTYFQNEAQLEKSRLLSDRFSAERPKGSFSTLEIQRTEQGDSAMYLCATQRLAEVYGELFFGEGSRLTVL.

The rearrangement links TRBV5-1 to TRBJ2-3, with a possible D match to TRBD2 (6 bases). CDR1 and CDR2 (germline): SGHRS, YFSETQ. V lost 6 bases and J lost 0, with 17 bases in between. The CDR3 has 16 residues. CDR3 bases: TGCGCCAGCACCCCTGGGCCCAGCGGGAGCACAGATACGCAGTATTTT. Translation: CASTPGPSGSTDTQYF.

This clone was picked up one time. One end of the junction varies from germline; a read error may be responsible. This rearrangement joins TRBV3-1 (or the pseudogene TRBV3-2) to TRBJ1-2; D is possibly TRBD1 (6 bases). Germline CDR1 LGHDT, CDR2 YNNKEL (reference sequence). CDR3 length: 13 residues. The CDR3: CASNQQGNYGYTF. CDR3 nucleotide sequence: TGTGCCAGCAACCAACAGGGAAACTATGGCTACACCTTC.

This clone was seen a handful of times. J is TRBJ1-2 and V is TRBV18, with 7 bases lining up with TRBD1. Germline CDR1 KGHSH, CDR2 LQKENI. V lost 4 bases and J lost 8; bases outside the gene matches: 16. This CDR3 region has 16 residues. The CDR3 reads CASSQADRARAEGYTF. The CDR3 region has the DNA TGTGCCAGCTCACAAGCAGACAGGGCCAGGGCGGAGGGCTACACCTTC. The entire variable domain, with the rest obtained from reference TRBV18 and TRBJ1-2, is as follows: NAGVMQNPRHLVRRRGQEARLRCSPMKGHSHVYWYRQLPEEGLKFMVYLQKENIIDESGMPKERFSAEFPKEGPSILRIQQVVRGDSAAYFCASSQADRARAEGYTFGSGTRLTVV.

CDR3: CASSPYWGQGYGYTF. CDR3 nucleotides: TGCGCCAGCAGCCCCTACTGGGGGCAGGGCTATGGCTACACCTTC. The genes are TRBV5-1 and TRBJ1-2, with TRBD1 as a possible D gene (6 bases). Trimming took 4 bases from V and 4 from J, leaving 17 bases between them. This CDR3 is 15 amino acids long. Germline assignment: CDR1 SGHRS and CDR2 YFSETQ.

In DNA form, the CDR3 reads TGTGCCAGCACTGGGGCAAACTACGAGCAGTACTTC. Amino acids: CASTGANYEQYF. The rearrangement joins TRBV27 to TRBJ2-7; a weak D match, TRBD1 (5 bases). The CDR3 runs to 12 residues. Trimming took 7 bases from V and 3 from J, leaving 10 bases between them. Germline V gives CDR1 MNHEY, CDR2 SMNVEV (reference sequence).

This chain joins TRBV28 and TRBJ2-7, with 9 bases identical to TRBD2. V dropped 6 bases and J dropped 5; count of bases not matched to a gene: 14. This CDR3 is 16 amino acids long. CDR1 is MDHEN, CDR2 SYDVKM, per germline. CDR3 in DNA: TGTGCCAGCAGCCCCTCGGGAGGCGGGAGGGCGGACGAGCAGTACTTC. Translation gives CASSPSGGGRADEQYF. The full variable domain, its missing parts supplied by reference TRBV28 and TRBJ2-7, is DVKVTQSSRYLVKRTGEKVFLECVQDMDHENMFWYRQDPGLGLRLIYFSYDVKMKEKGDIPEGYSVSREKKERFSLILESASTNQTSMYLCASSPSGGGRADEQYFGPGTRLTVT.

The chain recombines TRBV15 with TRBJ2-1, with 10 bases fitting TRBD1. CDR3 length: 15 residues. Germline CDR1 is LNHNV and CDR2 is YYDKDF (reference sequence). Germline trimming cut 5 bases from V and 11 bases from J; bases unmatched to any gene: 12. CDR3 nucleotide sequence: TGTGCCACCAGCCCTAGGACAGGGGGGCTAGCCAAGCAGTTCTTC. It encodes CATSPRTGGLAKQFF.

The chain carries TRBV27 and TRBJ2-2, with 8 bases matching TRBD1. The CDR3 covers 14 residues. Germline CDR1 is MNHEY and CDR2 is SMNVEV (reference sequence). V shed 8 bases, J shed 5 bases, and the junction held 7 bases outside the gene matches. CDR3 amino acids: CASRTGIRTGELFF. CDR3 sequence (DNA): TGTGCCAGCCGGACAGGGATTAGGACCGGGGAGCTGTTTTTT.

This clone was detected a few times. The chain is built from TRBV3-1 (or the pseudogene TRBV3-2) and TRBJ1-1, with 9 bases that match TRBD1. Looked up from germline, CDR1 is LGHDT and CDR2 is YNNKEL (reference sequence). The CDR3 length is 15 residues. Unmatched junction bases numbered 10, after V lost 5 bases and J lost 6 bases. The CDR3 bases are TGTGCCAGCAGCATCGGGACAGGGTCGTGGGCTGAAGCTTTCTTT. Translation gives CASSIGTGSWAEAFF.

The chain joins TRBV28 to TRBJ2-5; 7 positions agree with TRBD1. Per the germline V gene, CDR1 is MDHEN and CDR2 is SYDVKM. The J segment lost 5 bases and the V segment lost 6 bases, leaving 3 bases of the junction unmatched. The CDR3 extends over 12 amino acids. The CDR3 DNA reads TGTGCCAGCAGAGAGGGGGCGGAGACCCAGTACTTC. This encodes CASREGAETQYF.

A single count supports this clone. The CDR3 protein is CASKRDRDTEAFF. As DNA, the CDR3 is TGTGCCAGCAAAAGGGACAGGGACACTGAAGCTTTCTTT. J is TRBJ1-1 and V is TRBV6-4; 9 bases are a match to TRBD1. The CDR3 contains 13 residues. Germline V lookup: CDR1 MRHNA, CDR2 SNTAGT. J was trimmed by 3 bases and V by 7 bases; bases with no gene match: 3.

The chain couples TRBV25-1 to TRBJ1-4; 9 nucleotides match TRBD1. The CDR3 extends over 16 amino acids. Germline V gene lookup returns CDR1 MGHDK and CDR2 SYGVNS. J lost 4 bases, V lost 5 bases, and 8 bases had no gene match. The CDR3 DNA follows: TGTGCCAGCAGTTCCTATACAGGGGGCATTAATGAAAAACTGTTTTTT. Protein product: CASSSYTGGINEKLFF.

V gene TRBV7-9 combines with J gene TRBJ1-1; D uncertain. This CDR3 has 14 residues. The V gene lost 4 bases and the J gene lost 1 base, with 10 bases spanning the gap. The V gene's germline CDR1 is SEHNR and CDR2 FQNEAQ (reference sequence). The CDR3 nucleotides are TGTGCCAGCAGCTCACGCCACAGGAACACTGAAGCTTTCTTT. Protein: CASSSRHRNTEAFF.